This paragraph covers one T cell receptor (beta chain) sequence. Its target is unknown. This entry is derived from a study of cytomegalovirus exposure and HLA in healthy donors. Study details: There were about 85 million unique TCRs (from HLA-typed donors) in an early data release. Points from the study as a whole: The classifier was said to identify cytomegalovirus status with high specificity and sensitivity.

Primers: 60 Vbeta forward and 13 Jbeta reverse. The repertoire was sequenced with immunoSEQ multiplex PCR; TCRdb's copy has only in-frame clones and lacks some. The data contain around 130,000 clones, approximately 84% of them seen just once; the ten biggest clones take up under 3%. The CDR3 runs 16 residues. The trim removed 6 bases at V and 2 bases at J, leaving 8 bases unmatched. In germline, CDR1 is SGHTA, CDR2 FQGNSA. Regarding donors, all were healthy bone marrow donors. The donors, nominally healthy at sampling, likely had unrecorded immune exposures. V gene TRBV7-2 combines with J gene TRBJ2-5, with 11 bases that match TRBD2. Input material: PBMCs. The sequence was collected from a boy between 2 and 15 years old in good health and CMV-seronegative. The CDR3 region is CASSRTSGGWQETQYF. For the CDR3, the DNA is TGTGCCAGCAGTCGAACTAGCGGGGGTTGGCAAGAGACCCAGTACTTC.